The 18 T cell receptor beta chains below were found in one sample sequenced in a study of vaccination effects on CD4 cells after COVID-19. TCRdb's table, derived via immunoSEQ multiplex PCR, lists solely in-frame clones and lacks some. This sample has 55,000 to 75,000 clones, with roughly three quarters found just once. No antigens are known for them. Peptide-pool stimulation followed by sequencing identified expanded antigen-specific CD4+ clonotypes in the ViraFEST assay. It was after more than 8 days of culture that CD4+ T cells were isolated. Nucleocapsid antibodies stayed negative before and after vaccination, showing no earlier SARS-CoV-2 infection. The sample consisted of CD4+ T cells from PBMCs cultured with HCoV-NL63 spike peptides, taken before COVID-19 vaccination. Receptor source: a human donor who received a COVID-19 vaccine.

This rearrangement joins TRBV18 to TRBJ2-6; D is unclear. This CDR3 spans 15 amino acids. Trimming left V 3 bases short and J 3 bases short, with 9 bases between. The germline V gene has CDR1 KGHSH and CDR2 LQKENI. The CDR3: CASSPTPVGANVLTF. The CDR3 region has the DNA TGTGCCAGCTCACCCACCCCAGTTGGGGCCAACGTCCTGACTTTC. The variable domain in full, with the rest retrieved from reference TRBV18 and TRBJ2-6, is NAGVMQNPRHLVRRRGQEARLRCSPMKGHSHVYWYRQLPEEGLKFMVYLQKENIIDESGMPKERFSAEFPKEGPSILRIQQVVRGDSAAYFCASSPTPVGANVLTFGAGSRLTVL.

The J gene is TRBJ1-1, the V gene TRBV6-2 or TRBV6-3; no firm D call. Germline loops: CDR1 MNHEY, CDR2 SVGEGT. Between the trimmed V and J ends, which lost 4 bases and 7 bases, there was a span of 16 bases. This CDR3 is built from 14 residues. The CDR3 nucleotides read TGTGCCAGCAGTTTCCGGCCCCCCTGGGGTGAAGCTTTCTTT. Translating gives CASSFRPPWGEAFF.

This chain uses TRBV28 with TRBJ2-3, with TRBD2 as a possible D gene (5 bases). The V end lost 6 bases, the J end lost 2 bases, and 12 bases lay between the germline ends. This CDR3 is 14 amino acids long. The germline CDR1 and CDR2 sequences are MDHEN and SYDVKM. The CDR3, as DNA: TGTGCCAGCAGATTTGGAGGACCCACAGATACGCAGTATTTT. This translates into CASRFGGPTDTQYF.

The rearrangement uses TRBV14 and TRBJ1-1, with D unresolved. Germline lookup yields CDR1 SGHDN and CDR2 FVKESK. V was shortened by 1 base and J by 0 bases, with 3 bases between the two germline ends. This CDR3 spans 13 amino acids. The CDR3 sequence: CASSQGVNTEAFF. The DNA for the CDR3 is TGTGCCAGCAGCCAAGGAGTGAACACTGAAGCTTTCTTT.

This chain joins TRBV7-2 and TRBJ1-5; D not resolved. The CDR3 is 13 amino acids. Between the trimmed V and J ends, which lost 2 bases and 7 bases, there was a span of 9 bases. The germline CDR1 and CDR2 sequences are SGHTA and FQGNSA. As DNA, the CDR3 is TGTGCCAGCAGCTTAAGGTTGGGGCAGCCCCAGCATTTT. It specifies CASSLRLGQPQHF.

This clone was recorded a few times. The same CDR3 also results from other DNA sequences found in this sample. The chain joins TRBV7-3 to TRBJ2-1; 11 bases are a match to TRBD2. This CDR3 spans 15 amino acids. V shed 0 bases, J shed 6 bases, and the junction held 1 base outside the gene matches. CDR1 SGHTA and CDR2 FQGTGA come from the germline V gene. CDR3 in amino acids: CASSLTSGGANEQFF. CDR3 nucleotides: TGTGCCAGCAGCTTAACTAGCGGGGGGGCCAATGAGCAGTTCTTC.

The chain has TRBV6-2 or TRBV6-3 and TRBJ1-2; D not resolved. The CDR3 loop spans 14 amino acids. V shed 2 bases and J shed 4 bases, with 11 bases lying between them. Germline V gene sequence: CDR1 MNHEY, CDR2 SVGEGT. CDR3 DNA sequence: TGTGCCAGCAGTTACGGGCCAACTGGCTATGGCTACACCTTC. Protein: CASSYGPTGYGYTF.

The table lists this clone with a count of one. The chain uses TRBV11-3 and TRBJ2-5; 10 nucleotides align to TRBD1. V shed 5 bases, J shed 5 bases, and the junction held 5 bases outside the gene matches. This CDR3 spans 14 amino acids. The germline V gene encodes CDR1 SGHNT and CDR2 YENEEA. Here the CDR3 DNA reads TGTGCCAGCAGCCCGGGACAGGGGATCGAGACCCAGTACTTC. Translating gives CASSPGQGIETQYF. Supplemented by reference TRBV11-3 and TRBJ2-5, the full variable domain reads EAGVVQSPRYKIIEKKQPVAFWCNPISGHNTLYWYLQNLGQGPELLIRYENEEAVDDSQLPKDRFSAERLKGVDSTLKIQPAELGDSAVYLCASSPGQGIETQYFGPGTRLLVL.

This clone was found a few times. The rearrangement uses TRBV5-6 and TRBJ1-3; D is undetermined. Germline V gene lookup returns CDR1 SGHDT and CDR2 YYEEEE. With 4 bases removed from V and 4 bases from J, the gap between germline ends came to 15 bases. The CDR3 is made up of 15 amino acids. The DNA of the CDR3 is TGTGCCAGCAGCCTCCCCCCGGGATACGGAAACACCATATATTTT. Translating it yields CASSLPPGYGNTIYF.

The chain employs TRBV2 and TRBJ2-1; D could derive from TRBD1 or TRBD2 (6 bases each). CDR3 length: 15 amino acids. Germline-derived CDR1 and CDR2 are SNHLY and FYNNEI. Trimming pared 1 base from V and 7 bases from J, leaving 14 bases between. CDR3 loop: CASSEVRGAGNEQFF. The CDR3 DNA is TGTGCCAGCAGTGAAGTCAGGGGCGCGGGGAATGAGCAGTTCTTC. Full variable domain (remainder filled in from reference TRBV2 and TRBJ2-1): EPEVTQTPSHQVTQMGQEVILRCVPISNHLYFYWYRQILGQKVEFLVSFYNNEISEKSEIFDDQFSVERPDGSNFTLKIRSTKLEDSAMYFCASSEVRGAGNEQFFGPGTRLTVL.

In DNA form, the CDR3 reads TGCGCCAGCAGCCAGGGCCCCGGGGAACATCAGCCCCAGCATTTT. Translating it yields CASSQGPGEHQPQHF. The chain is built from TRBV5-1 and TRBJ1-5, with D possibly TRBD1 on 5 matching bases. This CDR3 contains 15 residues. The germline V gene encodes CDR1 SGHRS and CDR2 YFSETQ. V shed 4 bases and J shed 5 bases, with 16 bases lying between them.

The chain is built from TRBV5-5 and TRBJ2-3; 12 bases align to TRBD2. The CDR3 sequence is 16 residues long. The germline CDR1 and CDR2 sequences are SGHKS and YYEKEE (reference sequence). Losses at the gene ends were 5 bases for V and 5 bases for J; bases not matched to a gene: 9. The CDR3 region has the DNA TGTGCCAGCAGGTCTCTAGCGGGGGGGCCGGGAGATACGCAGTATTTT. Translating gives CASRSLAGGPGDTQYF.

The chain has TRBV12-3 or TRBV12-4 and TRBJ1-1; D gene uncertain. There are 12 residues in the CDR3. Between the trimmed V and J ends, which lost 6 bases and 1 base, there was a span of 6 bases. This chain's CDR3 is CASRGRNTEAFF. The CDR3 bases are TGTGCCAGCAGAGGCAGGAACACTGAAGCTTTCTTT.

This clone was seen only a few times. This rearrangement joins TRBV5-4 to TRBJ1-3, with D uncertain. Germline V lookup: CDR1 SGHNT, CDR2 YYREEE (reference sequence). The length of the CDR3 is 15 residues. Trimming took off 3 bases at V and 6 bases at J, with 16 bases between the two ends. CDR3 residues: CASSSDYNMVNTIYF. The CDR3 DNA follows: TGTGCCAGCAGCTCGGACTATAATATGGTAAACACCATATATTTT.

The gene calls are TRBV5-1 and TRBJ2-5; D is perhaps TRBD1 or TRBD2 (5 bases each). The germline gives CDR1 SGHRS, CDR2 YFSETQ. V was cut by 4 bases and J by 5 bases, with 18 bases left in between. The CDR3 is 15 amino acids. In DNA form, the CDR3 reads TGCGCCAGCAGCCTTCGGGGCCCCGGTGGGGAGACCCAGTACTTC. As protein: CASSLRGPGGETQYF.

J is TRBJ2-1 and V is TRBV3-1 (or the pseudogene TRBV3-2), with unresolved D. Germline V gene lookup returns CDR1 LGHDT and CDR2 YNNKEL (reference sequence). The length of the CDR3 is 12 residues. The ends were cut back, 5 bases at V and 5 bases at J, with 7 bases in the middle. The CDR3 sequence is CASSTHNNEQFF. The CDR3 DNA reads as TGTGCCAGCAGCACCCACAACAATGAGCAGTTCTTC.

The table lists this clone with a count of one. The gene calls are TRBV7-2 and TRBJ2-3; TRBD1 or TRBD2 may be the D gene (5 bases each). Trimming took 5 bases from V and 14 from J, leaving 23 bases between them. Germline CDR1 and CDR2: SGHTA and FQGNSA. The CDR3 totals 14 residues. Here the CDR3 reads CASSPTSAGTRLYF. The CDR3 nucleotides read TGTGCCAGCAGCCCCACTTCGGCCGGGACCCGGTTGTATTTT.

The rearrangement uses TRBV6-5 and TRBJ2-1; D gene ambiguous. V was pared by 7 bases and J by 4 bases, with 14 bases between. CDR1 is MNHEY and CDR2 is SVGAGI in the germline V gene. The CDR3 totals 14 residues. CDR3 bases: TGTGCCAGCACGCCAGTCCTAGGGTACAATGAGCAGTTCTTC. This sequence encodes CASTPVLGYNEQFF.